These 17 T cell receptor beta chains were sequenced from one sample in a study of T cell repertoires in cytomegalovirus infection (dated by TCRdb to between 2018 and 2021). Sequenced using an Illumina HiSeq 1500. Through fastp at Q25 and MiXCR, TCRdb rebuilt clones from the public reads, retaining in-frame beta chains. Duplicate CDR3 protein sequences are folded into a single record with the most common DNA and genes. Here the sample has just over 300,000 distinct CDR3 sequences; 15% to 20% occur a single time. The ten biggest clones cover around 13% of the sample. The sequenced material came from PBMCs. These TCRs come from a human donor in good health (CMV status not recorded). Some clones in this sample may be carry-over from other donors' samples.

The CDR3, as DNA: TGTGCCAGCAGTGAGATGGGCACCGGGGAGCTGTTTTTT. It translates to CASSEMGTGELFF. The chain recombines TRBV2 with TRBJ2-2; D remains ambiguous. From germline, CDR1 is SNHLY and CDR2 FYNNEI. The CDR3 has 13 amino acids. V lost 3 bases and J lost 4, with 6 bases in between.

This clonotype was recorded at least ten times. The chain is built from TRBV7-2 and TRBJ1-2, with 9 nucleotides matching TRBD1. This CDR3 has 12 amino acids. V was clipped by 7 bases and J by 8 bases; unmatched bases: 5. Germline V CDR1 and CDR2: SGHTA, FQGNSA. The CDR3 loop reads CASKTTGGGYTF. The CDR3 nucleotides read TGTGCCAGCAAAACTACAGGGGGCGGCTACACCTTC.

The V gene is TRBV24-1, the J gene TRBJ2-1, with D possibly matching TRBD1 (6 bases). With 4 bases removed from V and 9 bases from J, the gap between germline ends came to 21 bases. The germline V gene has CDR1 KGHDR and CDR2 SFDVKD. CDR3 length: 16 residues. CDR3 coding DNA: TGTGCCACCAGTGACCCTTACAGGGCTCCGTGGGGTGAGCAGTTCTTC. It encodes CATSDPYRAPWGEQFF.

A remark on this clonotype: This could be a read error, since a much larger clone is one nucleotide away. V and J are TRBV7-2 and TRBJ1-5; TRBD1 is a possible D gene (6 bases). The V end was cut by 8 bases, the J end by 6 bases, with 17 bases between. The V gene's germline CDR1 is SGHTA and CDR2 FQGNSA. The CDR3 runs 14 residues. As DNA, the CDR3 is TGTGCCAGCGCCCTAACAGGGAAGGGTCAGCCCCAGCATTTT. It translates to CASALTGKGQPQHF.

This rearrangement joins TRBV28 to TRBJ2-3, with a tentative D call TRBD2 (7 bases). From germline, CDR1 is MDHEN and CDR2 SYDVKM. The germline V and J ends were trimmed by 6 bases and 5 bases, with 30 bases remaining between them. The CDR3 covers 19 residues. The CDR3 nucleotides read TGTGCCAGCAGATCGGGGTTTGCGGGGGCCTCGCAGTATCGAGATACGCAGTATTTT. This codes for CASRSGFAGASQYRDTQYF.

This clonotype appeared a few times. Written as DNA, the CDR3 is TGCAGCGTTGAACGACAGGCTTTGGGCTCTGGAAACACCATATATTTT. Translated: CSVERQALGSGNTIYF. This chain joins TRBV29-1 and TRBJ1-3, with a weak D call TRBD1 (6 bases). The length of the CDR3 is 16 residues. With 2 bases removed from V and 0 bases from J, the gap between germline ends came to 14 bases. Germline assignment: CDR1 SQVTM and CDR2 ANQGSEA.

This clonotype was seen repeatedly, ten times or more. The chain links TRBV7-2 to TRBJ1-5; TRBD1 might be the D (5 bases). V lost 11 bases and J lost 5, with 13 bases in between. Germline V lookup: CDR1 SGHTA, CDR2 FQGNSA. This CDR3 is built from 12 residues. The chain's CDR3 is CAHRGADQPQHF. The CDR3 coding sequence is TGTGCCCACCGCGGGGCCGATCAGCCCCAGCATTTT.

This clonotype was observed at least ten times. J is TRBJ2-7 and V is TRBV7-2; 10 bases align to TRBD1. Germline loops: CDR1 SGHTA, CDR2 FQGNSA. The CDR3 spans 16 residues. V was clipped by 0 bases and J by 2 bases; unmatched bases: 4. The CDR3: CASSLASGQGPYEQYF. CDR3 nucleotides: TGTGCCAGCAGCTTAGCTTCGGGACAGGGGCCCTACGAGCAGTACTTC.

This clonotype was detected many times. This chain links TRBV6-6 with TRBJ2-7; a possible D gene is TRBD1 (6 bases). Trimming shortened V by 11 bases and J by 2 bases, and 22 bases separated the two germline ends. The CDR3 has 15 amino acids. Germline CDR1 reads MNHNY; CDR2 reads SVGAGI (reference sequence). The CDR3 sequence: CAGPNTGTRPYEQYF. The CDR3 DNA follows: TGTGCCGGCCCGAACACCGGGACACGGCCCTACGAGCAGTACTTC.

A few counts support this clonotype. The V call is TRBV12-3 or TRBV12-4, the J call TRBJ1-1; D unclear. Trimming removed 4 bases at V and 6 bases at J, with 18 bases between. The CDR3 has 15 residues. CDR3 residues: CASSSRGGIGAEAFF. In nucleotides, the CDR3 is TGTGCCAGCAGTTCTCGGGGAGGAATAGGCGCTGAAGCTTTCTTT.

This clonotype showed up just a few times. J is TRBJ2-3 and V is TRBV7-9, with D unclear. V was clipped by 5 bases and J by 4 bases, with 10 bases between them. Germline lookup yields CDR1 SEHNR and CDR2 FQNEAQ (reference sequence). The CDR3 runs to 13 residues. This CDR3 reads CASSPPIADTQYF. The CDR3 region has the DNA TGTGCCAGCAGCCCCCCAATTGCAGATACGCAGTATTTT.

This clonotype was seen a few times. This chain connects TRBV12-3 or TRBV12-4 to TRBJ1-5, with D hard to call. V dropped 3 bases and J dropped 4 bases, with 10 bases sitting between them. This CDR3 spans 14 amino acids. CDR3 sequence: CASSFREWNQPQHF. CDR3 DNA: TGTGCCAGCAGTTTTCGAGAGTGGAATCAGCCCCAGCATTTT.

The table lists this clonotype with many counts. In DNA, the CDR3 is TGTGCCACCCGGGGGAGTCGCACCGGGGAGCTGTTTTTT. Translated: CATRGSRTGELFF. The chain links TRBV7-2 to TRBJ2-2; weak D call: TRBD2 (6 bases). Germline V CDR1 and CDR2: SGHTA, FQGNSA. V dropped 10 bases and J dropped 4 bases, with 13 bases sitting between them. The CDR3 consists of 13 residues.

The sample holds many counts of this clonotype. CDR3 DNA: TGTGCCAGCAGCGCCGCACGGGCCCTGAACACTGAAGCTTTCTTT. Protein: CASSAARALNTEAFF. J is TRBJ1-1 and V is TRBV7-9; D remains unclear. The germline CDR1 and CDR2 sequences are SEHNR and FQNEAQ (reference sequence). CDR3 length equals 15 residues. V was shortened by 5 bases and J by 0 bases, with 13 bases between the two germline ends. Combining the CDR3 with reference TRBV7-9 and TRBJ1-1 gives the whole variable domain DTGVSQNPRHKITKRGQNVTFRCDPISEHNRLYWYRQTLGQGPEFLTYFQNEAQLEKSRLLSDRFSAERPKGSFSTLEIQRTEQGDSAMYLCASSAARALNTEAFFGQGTRLTVV.

This clonotype was detected many times. The chain combines TRBV12-3 or TRBV12-4 with TRBJ1-2; 10 bases agree with TRBD1. The CDR3 is 14 amino acids. Trimming cost V 4 bases and J 8 bases; bases outside gene matches: 7. Here the CDR3 DNA reads TGTGCCAGCAGTTCTTGGACAGGGGGAAAGGGCTACACCTTC. Protein: CASSSWTGGKGYTF.

This clonotype showed up just a few times. The chain couples TRBV11-1 to TRBJ2-7, with D possibly TRBD2 on 5 matching bases. With 4 bases removed from V and 4 bases from J, the gap between germline ends came to 11 bases. The CDR3 sequence is 13 residues long. Germline V gene lookup returns CDR1 SGHAT and CDR2 FQDESV (reference sequence). This CDR3 is CASSSTGIYEQYF. DNA for the CDR3: TGTGCCAGCAGCTCCACCGGGATTTACGAGCAGTACTTC.

This clonotype was found a few times. The chain uses TRBV6-5 and TRBJ1-1; D may be TRBD1 (6 bases). Trimming pared 0 bases from V and 1 base from J, leaving 12 bases between. The germline CDR1 and CDR2 sequences are MNHEY and SVGAGI. The CDR3 length is 16 residues. In DNA form, the CDR3 reads TGTGCCAGCAGTTACTCCGGGGGGCTGGGGAACACTGAAGCTTTCTTT. Amino acid sequence: CASSYSGGLGNTEAFF.